This T cell receptor beta chain is from a study of T cell clones after liver transplantation. Study context: Tolerance: complete withdrawal held at least one year, liver enzymes staying within twice normal.

Assay used: immunoSEQ multiplex PCR; TCRdb lists only in-frame clones, some missing. The table has about 51,000 clones, about nine tenths seen once; the top ten hold around an eighth. Sequenced material: CD8+ T cells from blood, taken 12 months after liver transplant. The source of this sequence is a human patient who received a liver transplant. Some T cells may arise from the graft donor.

This CDR3 is CASSQEASYRNQPQHF. The CDR3 bases are TGCGCCAGCAGCCAAGAGGCCAGCTACCGCAATCAGCCCCAGCATTTT. The chain recombines TRBV4-1 with TRBJ1-5; D gene uncertain. Looked up from germline, CDR1 is MGHRA and CDR2 is YSYEKL. V dropped 0 bases and J dropped 2 bases, with 11 bases sitting between them. The CDR3 is made up of 16 amino acids.